This entry lists 32 T cell receptor beta chains sequenced from one sample in a study of T-cell memory formation after mild COVID-19. TCRdb processed the 5' RACE reads anew with MiXCR; each CDR3 protein has one entry. The sample gives about 150,000 distinct CDR3 sequences, 14% of which show up once; approximately 14% is in the top ten. The sample was PBMCs or a T cell subset sorted from them (not recorded which). The receptors here all came from an adult woman who had mild COVID-19 (a few samples of this study predate the infection). Cell type and time point are not known.

This clonotype was observed a handful of times. The rearrangement uses TRBV27 and TRBJ2-1; 12 bases fit TRBD2. This CDR3 has 17 residues. The trim removed 3 bases at V and 5 bases at J, leaving 8 bases unmatched. Germline V gene data show CDR1 as MNHEY and CDR2 as SMNVEV (reference sequence). CDR3 coding DNA: TGTGCCAGCAGTTTGGGGCTAGCGGGAGGGTCGAACAATGAGCAGTTCTTC. This gives the protein CASSLGLAGGSNNEQFF.

This clonotype appeared a few times. The rearrangement uses TRBV12-3 or TRBV12-4 and TRBJ2-1; a weak D match, TRBD2 (6 bases). V dropped 5 bases and J dropped 4 bases, with 27 bases sitting between them. The CDR3 runs 19 residues. The CDR3 protein is CASSPGRSVASVNYNEQFF. DNA for the CDR3: TGTGCCAGCAGTCCCGGGAGAAGCGTAGCTAGCGTTAATTACAATGAGCAGTTCTTC.

The genes are TRBV20-1 and TRBJ2-2; TRBD1 might be the D (5 bases). V lost 0 bases, J lost 1 base, and 18 bases lay in between. The CDR3 has 18 amino acids. The germline V gene encodes CDR1 DFQATT and CDR2 SNEGSKA (reference sequence). CDR3 residues: CSARDQGRVHGNTGELFF. The CDR3 DNA reads as TGCAGTGCTAGAGATCAGGGCCGGGTACATGGGAACACCGGGGAGCTGTTTTTT.

The chain is built from TRBV10-3 and TRBJ1-3; D is ambiguous. The germline V gene has CDR1 ENHRY and CDR2 SYGVKD. CDR3 size: 17 residues. Deletions cut 2 bases from V and 0 bases from J, with 14 bases between. The DNA of the CDR3 is TGTGCCATCAGTGAGAGTGGCAGGCTAAACTCTGGAAACACCATATATTTT. It encodes CAISESGRLNSGNTIYF.

This chain links TRBV24-1 with TRBJ2-1; perhaps TRBD1 as D (5 bases). CDR3 length: 16 residues. V was clipped by 0 bases and J by 0 bases, with 8 bases between them. CDR1 and CDR2 from the germline V gene are KGHDR and SFDVKD. The CDR3 DNA reads TGTGCCACCAGTGATTTGACAGGCCGCTCCTACAATGAGCAGTTCTTC. Translating it yields CATSDLTGRSYNEQFF.

The V and J genes are TRBV20-1 and TRBJ2-7, with a weak D call TRBD1 (6 bases). Germline CDR1 reads DFQATT; CDR2 reads SNEGSKA (reference sequence). The V end was cut by 6 bases, the J end by 3 bases, with 15 bases between. This CDR3 is 13 amino acids long. The chain's CDR3 is CSASDRINYEQYF. In DNA form, the CDR3 reads TGCAGTGCCTCTGACAGGATCAACTACGAGCAGTACTTC.

In its sample, this clonotype was seen a few times. V is TRBV4-2 and J is TRBJ2-5; D is uncertain. Trimming removed 2 bases at V and 3 bases at J, with 10 bases between. Germline-derived CDR1 and CDR2 are LGHNA and YNFKEQ. CDR3 length: 14 amino acids. CDR3 protein: CASSQKQLEETQYF. CDR3 sequence (DNA): TGTGCCAGCAGCCAAAAACAACTGGAAGAGACCCAGTACTTC.

V gene TRBV7-9 combines with J gene TRBJ2-7; D may be TRBD1 or TRBD2 (5 bases each). The CDR3 runs 14 residues. V lost 1 base, J lost 3 bases, and 10 bases lay in between. Germline V gene lookup returns CDR1 SEHNR and CDR2 FQNEAQ (reference sequence). The CDR3 region is CASSLGGTDYEQYF. DNA of the CDR3: TGTGCCAGCAGCTTAGGAGGGACGGACTACGAGCAGTACTTC.

This clonotype has at least ten counts. The chain carries TRBV12-3 or TRBV12-4 and TRBJ1-5; TRBD1 agrees at 10 bases. The CDR3 consists of 14 residues. Germline trimming cut 3 bases from V and 10 bases from J; bases unmatched to any gene: 6. The CDR3 is CASSLTGGLGPQHF. The CDR3 DNA reads TGTGCCAGCAGTTTGACAGGGGGCTTAGGACCCCAGCATTTT.

The gene calls are TRBV24-1 and TRBJ1-4, with 7 bases matching TRBD1. V trimming: 2 bases; J trimming: 10 bases; junction bases outside the gene matches: 9. CDR1 and CDR2 from the germline V gene are KGHDR and SFDVKD. The CDR3 totals 15 residues. The CDR3 spells CATSDSGQDEAKLFF. The DNA of the CDR3 is TGTGCCACCAGTGATTCAGGACAGGATGAGGCAAAACTGTTTTTT.

This clonotype came up a few times. The chain carries TRBV5-1 and TRBJ1-5, with 7 bases lining up with TRBD1. The CDR3 has 13 amino acids. Germline V gene lookup returns CDR1 SGHRS and CDR2 YFSETQ. Trimming removed 4 bases from V and 7 bases from J; junction bases left unmatched: 5. This CDR3 reads CASSDRVGQPQHF. In nucleotides, the CDR3 is TGCGCCAGCAGCGACAGGGTAGGCCAGCCCCAGCATTTT.

This clonotype has just a few counts. The chain combines TRBV27 with TRBJ2-1; 7 nucleotides agree with TRBD2. After removal of 6 bases from V and 12 bases from J, the junction contained 17 bases not matched to a gene. Germline V gene lookup returns CDR1 MNHEY and CDR2 SMNVEV (reference sequence). The CDR3 is 15 residues long. The CDR3 DNA is TGTGCCAGCAGGGCAACTAGCGCCCCTCTAAAAGGGCAGTTCTTC. It is translated as CASRATSAPLKGQFF.

The chain uses TRBV5-1 and TRBJ2-1, with 9 bases identical to TRBD1. The CDR3 totals 16 residues. J gave up 8 bases and V 5 bases, and 14 bases lay outside the gene matches. Germline V gene sequence: CDR1 SGHRS, CDR2 YFSETQ. Written as DNA, the CDR3 is TGCGCCAGCAGGAGGGGGACAGGGTATTGGGAGGATGAGCAGTTCTTC. Translation: CASRRGTGYWEDEQFF.

This clonotype was seen only a few times. CDR3 sequence reads: CASSPSATDRGHNSPLHF. The DNA of the CDR3 is TGTGCCAGCAGCCCCAGCGCAACGGACAGGGGGCATAATTCACCCCTCCACTTT. The chain carries TRBV7-9 and TRBJ1-6; 11 bases line up with TRBD1. CDR1 is SEHNR, CDR2 FQNEAQ, per germline (reference sequence). The ends lost 5 bases at V and 5 bases at J; junction bases unmatched: 11. The CDR3 is 18 amino acids.

This clonotype was detected a few times. This rearrangement joins TRBV12-3 or TRBV12-4 to TRBJ2-7; D perhaps matches TRBD2 (5 bases). V gave up 6 bases and J gave up 3 bases, with 18 bases separating them. This CDR3 contains 15 residues. In DNA, the CDR3 is TGTGCCAGCAGCCTAGACCTAGTTCGGGGCTACGAGCAGTACTTC. Translation gives CASSLDLVRGYEQYF.

V gene TRBV29-1 combines with J gene TRBJ2-5; 8 nucleotides agree with TRBD2. Trimming cost V 2 bases and J 4 bases; bases outside gene matches: 6. The CDR3 has 14 residues. CDR1 and CDR2 from the germline V gene are SQVTM and ANQGSEA. This chain's CDR3 is CSVEKAGVGETQYF. The CDR3 region has the DNA TGCAGCGTTGAAAAAGCGGGAGTGGGAGAGACCCAGTACTTC.

V and J are TRBV12-3 or TRBV12-4 and TRBJ2-5; weak D call: TRBD1 (6 bases). The CDR3 consists of 15 residues. Trimming shortened V by 6 bases and J by 3 bases, and 17 bases separated the two germline ends. The CDR3 DNA reads as TGTGCCAGCAGCCCCACCCAGGGGCGGGAAGAGACCCAGTACTTC. It yields the protein CASSPTQGREETQYF.

The chain recombines TRBV6-2 or TRBV6-3 with TRBJ2-5; D call uncertain. This CDR3 has 16 amino acids. CDR1 MNHEY and CDR2 SVGEGT come from the germline V gene. V lost 5 bases to trimming and J lost 4 bases, with 20 bases between them. The CDR3 is CASSLRPAGTRETQYF. Here the CDR3 DNA reads TGTGCCAGCAGTCTACGGCCCGCAGGTACAAGAGAGACCCAGTACTTC.

The genes are TRBV24-1 and TRBJ2-1, with D perhaps assigned TRBD1 or TRBD2 (6 bases each). V shed 0 bases and J shed 7 bases, with 18 bases lying between them. Germline V gene lookup returns CDR1 KGHDR and CDR2 SFDVKD. The CDR3 length is 17 residues. The chain's CDR3 is CATSDLQSGGLRNEQFF. CDR3 coding DNA: TGTGCCACCAGTGATTTGCAGTCCGGGGGCCTCCGAAATGAGCAGTTCTTC.

This clonotype was seen repeatedly, ten times or more. V is TRBV5-1 and J is TRBJ2-7; D possibly corresponds to TRBD1 (7 bases). Germline V gene sequence: CDR1 SGHRS, CDR2 YFSETQ. V was pared by 2 bases and J by 2 bases, with 14 bases between. The CDR3 consists of 15 residues. CDR3 in DNA: TGCGCCAGCAGCTTAGGTCCAGGGGGGACCTACGAGCAGTACTTC. This gives the protein CASSLGPGGTYEQYF. Variable domain in full (rest from reference TRBV5-1 and TRBJ2-7): KAGVTQTPRYLIKTRGQQVTLSCSPISGHRSVSWYQQTPGQGLQFLFEYFSETQRNKGNFPGRFSGRQFSNSRSEMNVSTLELGDSALYLCASSLGPGGTYEQYFGPGTRLTVT.

This sequence joins TRBV5-1 and TRBJ2-1; a weak D match, TRBD1 (7 bases). The CDR3 runs to 15 residues. Trimming removed 1 base from V and 4 bases from J, with 12 bases in between. Germline V CDR1 and CDR2: SGHRS, YFSETQ. The CDR3 DNA reads as TGCGCCAGCAGCTTGACAGGGGCGGGGTACAATGAGCAGTTCTTC. It encodes CASSLTGAGYNEQFF.

V is TRBV4-1 and J is TRBJ2-2; D is undetermined. Trimming cost V 1 base and J 4 bases, with 7 bases left between them. CDR3 length: 14 amino acids. From germline, CDR1 is MGHRA and CDR2 YSYEKL. CDR3 sequence: CASSQVVGTGELFF. The CDR3 nucleotides are TGCGCCAGCAGCCAAGTTGTGGGCACCGGGGAGCTGTTTTTT.

This clonotype has more than one count but fewer than ten. This chain joins TRBV7-3 and TRBJ2-1; TRBD2 agrees at 14 bases. CDR1 is SGHTA and CDR2 is FQGTGA in the germline V gene. There are 14 residues in the CDR3. V was pared by 4 bases and J by 10 bases, with 3 bases of the junction left unmatched. The CDR3 protein is CASSSGTSGREQFF. As DNA, the CDR3 is TGTGCCAGCAGCTCGGGGACTAGCGGGAGAGAGCAGTTCTTC.

The rearrangement links TRBV6-6 to TRBJ1-1; 8 nucleotides match TRBD1. This CDR3 contains 16 residues. Germline trimming cut 4 bases from V and 0 bases from J; bases unmatched to any gene: 7. Per germline, CDR1 MNHNY and CDR2 SVGAGI (reference sequence). The DNA of the CDR3 is TGTGCCAGCAGTTCCATTAGACAGGGGCTGAACACTGAAGCTTTCTTT. This codes for CASSSIRQGLNTEAFF.

The V gene is TRBV5-1, the J gene TRBJ2-1; the match to TRBD1 covers 12 bases. The CDR3 covers 15 residues. CDR1 is SGHRS and CDR2 is YFSETQ in the germline V gene. Trimming at V came to 6 bases and at J to 6 bases, leaving 7 bases not matched to a gene. CDR3 amino acids: CASTSGTGGRNEQFF. CDR3 DNA: TGCGCCAGCACTAGCGGGACAGGGGGCCGCAATGAGCAGTTCTTC.

The genes are TRBV12-3 or TRBV12-4 and TRBJ2-5; 7 bases are a match to TRBD2. J was trimmed by 5 bases and V by 1 base; bases with no gene match: 7. The CDR3 spans 15 residues. The CDR3 coding sequence is TGTGCCAGCAGTTTAGGGGCGGGGGTTGGGGAGACCCAGTACTTC. This encodes CASSLGAGVGETQYF.

This clonotype has only a few counts. This chain links TRBV5-1 with TRBJ1-4, with TRBD1 as a possible D gene (5 bases). This CDR3 has 17 residues. Per the germline V gene, CDR1 is SGHRS and CDR2 is YFSETQ. Trimming cost V 5 bases and J 0 bases, with 17 bases left between them. The CDR3 DNA follows: TGCGCCAGCAGGGGGGAAGCCGGGATAGCAACTAATGAAAAACTGTTTTTT. Residues: CASRGEAGIATNEKLFF.

The chain joins TRBV7-2 to TRBJ2-1, with 8 bases fitting TRBD1. V was clipped by 5 bases and J by 7 bases; unmatched bases: 10. Per germline, CDR1 SGHTA and CDR2 FQGNSA. The CDR3 is 15 residues long. The CDR3 spells CASSPYGRGRNEQFF. The DNA of the CDR3 is TGTGCCAGCAGCCCCTACGGCAGGGGGCGGAATGAGCAGTTCTTC.

This clonotype has just a few counts. V is TRBV12-3 or TRBV12-4 and J is TRBJ2-5; D tentatively fits TRBD1 or TRBD2 (6 bases each). The CDR3 has 20 residues. Trimming shortened V by 6 bases and J by 3 bases, and 32 bases separated the two germline ends. The CDR3 region is CASSLPPRGLARPGEETQYF. Written as DNA, the CDR3 is TGTGCCAGCAGCCTCCCTCCCAGGGGTCTGGCGAGGCCGGGGGAAGAGACCCAGTACTTC.

In this sample, this clonotype turned up a few times. V usage is TRBV2 and J usage is TRBJ2-7, with D perhaps matching TRBD2 (5 bases). Germline CDR1 SNHLY, CDR2 FYNNEI. V lost 7 bases to trimming and J lost 0 bases, with 13 bases between them. The length of the CDR3 is 14 residues. CDR3 in DNA: TGTGCCAGCAAGAGGCTAGCAAGCTCCTACGAGCAGTACTTC. The encoded protein is CASKRLASSYEQYF. The variable domain in full, completed from reference TRBV2 and TRBJ2-7, reads EPEVTQTPSHQVTQMGQEVILRCVPISNHLYFYWYRQILGQKVEFLVSFYNNEISEKSEIFDDQFSVERPDGSNFTLKIRSTKLEDSAMYFCASKRLASSYEQYFGPGTRLTVT.

There are a few counts of this clonotype. The chain links TRBV6-2 or TRBV6-3 to TRBJ1-5, with D unresolved. Trimming cost V 5 bases and J 4 bases, with 6 bases left between them. Looked up from germline, CDR1 is MNHEY and CDR2 is SVGEGT. The CDR3 length is 12 residues. The CDR3 DNA reads as TGTGCCAGCAGTCCGACTAATCAGCCCCAGCATTTT. Its protein product is CASSPTNQPQHF.

There are a few counts of this clonotype. The chain carries TRBV12-3 or TRBV12-4 and TRBJ1-2; possibly TRBD1 for D (5 bases). The CDR3 spans 13 residues. V was trimmed by 6 bases and J by 2 bases, leaving 10 bases between them. CDR3 in amino acids: CASSAGKNYGYTF. In DNA form, the CDR3 reads TGTGCCAGCAGCGCAGGGAAAAACTATGGCTACACCTTC.